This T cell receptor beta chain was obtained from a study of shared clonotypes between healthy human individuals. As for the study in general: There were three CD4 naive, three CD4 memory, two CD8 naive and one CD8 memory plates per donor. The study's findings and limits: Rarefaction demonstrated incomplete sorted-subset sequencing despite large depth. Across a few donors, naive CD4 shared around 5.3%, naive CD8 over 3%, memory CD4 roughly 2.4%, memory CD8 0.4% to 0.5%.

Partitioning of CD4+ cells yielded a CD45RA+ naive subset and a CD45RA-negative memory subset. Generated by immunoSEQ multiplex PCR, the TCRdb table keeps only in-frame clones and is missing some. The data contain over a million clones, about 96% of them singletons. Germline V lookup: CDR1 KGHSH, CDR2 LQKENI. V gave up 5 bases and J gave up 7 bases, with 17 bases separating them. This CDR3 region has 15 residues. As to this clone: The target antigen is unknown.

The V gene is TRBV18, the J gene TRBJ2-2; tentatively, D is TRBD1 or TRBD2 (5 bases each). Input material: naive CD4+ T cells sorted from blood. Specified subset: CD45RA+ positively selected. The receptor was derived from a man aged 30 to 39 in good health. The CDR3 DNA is TGTGCCAGCTCATCGTCCCGGGACGGGCGCGGGGAGCTGTTTTTT. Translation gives CASSSSRDGRGELFF.